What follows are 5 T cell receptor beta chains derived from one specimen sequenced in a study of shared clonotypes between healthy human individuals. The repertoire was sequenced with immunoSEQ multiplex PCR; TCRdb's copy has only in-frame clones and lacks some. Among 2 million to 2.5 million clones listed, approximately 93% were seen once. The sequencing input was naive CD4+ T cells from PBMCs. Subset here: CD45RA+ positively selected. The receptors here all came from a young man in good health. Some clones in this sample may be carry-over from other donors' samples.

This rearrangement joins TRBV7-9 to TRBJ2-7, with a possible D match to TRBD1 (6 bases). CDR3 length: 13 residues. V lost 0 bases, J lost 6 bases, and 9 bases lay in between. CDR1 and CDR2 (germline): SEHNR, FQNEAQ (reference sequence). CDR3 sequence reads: CASSLALTGEQYF. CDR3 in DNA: TGTGCCAGCAGCTTAGCGCTGACAGGCGAGCAGTACTTC.

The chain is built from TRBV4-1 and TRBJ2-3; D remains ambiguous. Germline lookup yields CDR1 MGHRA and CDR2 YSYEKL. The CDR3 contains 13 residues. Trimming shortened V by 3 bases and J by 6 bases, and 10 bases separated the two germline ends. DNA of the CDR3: TGCGCCAGCAGCCACGTAGCTGCGGATACGCAGTATTTT. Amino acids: CASSHVAADTQYF.

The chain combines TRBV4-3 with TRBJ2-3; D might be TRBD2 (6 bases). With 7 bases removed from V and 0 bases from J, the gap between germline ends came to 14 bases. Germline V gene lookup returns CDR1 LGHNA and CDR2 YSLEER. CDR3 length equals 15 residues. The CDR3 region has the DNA TGCGCCAGCACGACTAGTTACCTTAGCACAGATACGCAGTATTTT. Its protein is CASTTSYLSTDTQYF.

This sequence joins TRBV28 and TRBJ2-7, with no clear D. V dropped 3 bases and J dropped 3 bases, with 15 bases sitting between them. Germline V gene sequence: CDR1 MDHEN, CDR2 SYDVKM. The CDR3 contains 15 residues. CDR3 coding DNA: TGTGCCAGCAGTTTGAGAGGTTCCGGCCGCTACGAGCAGTACTTC. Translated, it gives CASSLRGSGRYEQYF.

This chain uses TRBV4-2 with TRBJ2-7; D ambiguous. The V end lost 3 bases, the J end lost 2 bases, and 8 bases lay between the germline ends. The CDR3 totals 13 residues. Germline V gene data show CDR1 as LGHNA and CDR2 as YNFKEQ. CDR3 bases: TGTGCCAGCAGCCACGAGTCTACCTACGAGCAGTACTTC. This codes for CASSHESTYEQYF.